This T cell receptor (beta chain) was documented in a study of T cells in Graves' hyperthyroidism and ophthalmopathy (dated by TCRdb to the late 2010s). Regarding the research as a whole: Peripheral blood was collected at initial diagnosis, before any treatment. To identify distinguishing TCR V-J signatures, a discovery cohort of some 99 patients was used, comprising 43 with Graves' ophthalmopathy and 57 with stable Graves' hyperthyroidism. Prospective prediction of ophthalmopathy was tested in an independent validation cohort of approximately 19 hyperthyroidism patients and 17 patients who later progressed to ophthalmopathy. The roughly 100 discovery patients were randomly split 7:3 into training and test sets. Thyroid tissue and blood T-cell repertoires from over 5 Graves' hyperthyroidism patients were also compared in the study. Following sampling, methimazole starting at 30 mg daily was given to hyperthyroidism patients, and high-dose intravenous methylprednisolone was given to ophthalmopathy patients. According to the paper, TCR Vbeta CDR3 sequencing was carried out on some 130 peripheral blood samples, which came from 40 to 45 ophthalmopathy, some 73 hyperthyroidism and some 17 progressor patients. Broad study findings and their caveats: No statistical method was used to fix the sample size in advance, and group allocation was not hidden from the investigators. In validation, the model predicted progression to ophthalmopathy with roughly 70% sensitivity and 72% to 85% specificity, a median of around six months before onset. In cross-validation, a model built on a 13 V-J signature told ophthalmopathy apart from stable hyperthyroidism with 87.88% sensitivity and around 84% specificity, and in testing the same model reached 80%/75%. Most expanded thyroid clonotypes (frequency above 0.001) were also found in blood, which suggests that blood repertoires may mirror thyroid immune responses.

Amplification of TCR beta CDR3 regions was carried out from RNA transcripts. A first-round RT-PCR of the TCR CDR3 used the HTBI primer set with the Qiagen OneStep RT-PCR kit. Libraries were constructed in a second round of multiplex PCR, after which size selection and purification were carried out. Paired-end sequencing of the libraries was performed with 100 bp reads on an Illumina HiSeq2000. Per the source publication's procedure: SOAPnuke was used to process the raw data, throwing out any read that contained adapters or uncalled bases, had a mean Phred below 15, or lacked an exact constant-primer or identifier match. COPE v1.2.5 was used to merge high-quality paired reads, and clonotypes were defined as unique nucleotide sequences. MiTCR v1.1 was used to align clonotypes to the IMGT TRBV, TRBD and TRBJ reference segments. Analysis was restricted to V-J combinations with a frequency above 0.0001, which covered 99% to 99.2% of repertoires. The TCS score was defined as the ratio of F50 (clonal expansion) to E x V (chaos), calculated using BLOSUM62-based TCRdist between CDR3 peptides within each V-J. Welch's t-statistics and random forest reduced fewer than 550 V-J features to 10 to 15, which were used in a naive Bayes classifier (R e1071). TCRdb trimmed the raw reads at Q25, called clones with MiXCR and kept productive beta chains. Entries that share a CDR3 protein sequence are merged under the most common genes and DNA. TCRdb, not the original authors, processed these V and J calls. This sample holds some 400,000 distinct CDR3 sequences; around an eighth were observed only once. In total, the top ten clones hold roughly 20% of the sample.

The hyperthyroidism patients were between 18 and 65 years old and newly diagnosed, with a disease duration of less than 2 months. Patients with uncontrolled infections, other autoimmune diseases, pregnancy or lactation were excluded. Clinical symptoms, serum thyroxine and TRAb, thyroid ultrasound, and orbital computed tomography formed the basis for the diagnoses. For progressor patients, blood was drawn at the first diagnosis of hyperthyroidism, before any ophthalmopathy symptoms had appeared. PBMCs were separated from roughly 9.6 ml of fresh peripheral blood using Ficoll-Paque density gradient centrifugation. Progressor patients were initially diagnosed with Graves' hyperthyroidism and developed ophthalmopathy during follow-up. Trizol reagent was used to extract total RNA, and RNA quality was then checked on an Agilent 2100 Bioanalyzer. V is reduced by 5 bases and J by 0 bases, leaving a spacing of 14 bases between them. From the cysteine through the phenylalanine, the CDR3 covers 15 amino acids. Only the CDR3 region is kept as DNA, spanning 45 bases read in frame from base 1. The germline V gene (reference sequence) sets CDR1 to LNHNV and CDR2 to YYDKDF.

This clonotype was recorded many times. Its antigen specificity is not known. No qualities accompany the bases; no much larger clone lies one base away. The clonotype was recovered from a young man with Graves' hyperthyroidism that later progressed to Graves' ophthalmopathy. Sequenced material: blood. The V and J segments used are TRBV15 and TRBJ2-7; the D gene is possibly TRBD1 or TRBD2, each agreeing over 5 bases. In nucleotide form, the sequence is TGTGCCACCAGCCGGGACGCCCCGTCCTCCTACGAGCAGTACTTC. This gives the protein CATSRDAPSSYEQYF.